This T cell receptor (beta chain) was recovered during a study of OX40 agonist ivuxolimab in advanced cancers. At the level of the study: Cohort: about 80% men, mean age 60, aged roughly 23 to 79. Broader study findings: Antigen specificity of clonally expanded peripheral T cells was not established.

Autoimmune disease history or systemic immunosuppression excluded patients. As regards this clone: What it recognizes is unknown.

Unmatched junction bases numbered 13, after V lost 2 bases and J lost 5 bases. The CDR3 extends over 17 amino acids. Germline V lookup: CDR1 SGHTA, CDR2 FQGTGA. Measured with immunoSEQ multiplex PCR; TCRdb has only the in-frame clones, and not every one. Among roughly 90,000 clones listed, about 89% were seen once. V usage is TRBV7-3 and J usage is TRBJ2-7; 9 bases are a match to TRBD1. This receptor was obtained from an adult with an advanced solid tumor such as melanoma, head and neck, liver or kidney cancer. Sequenced material: CD4+ or CD8+ T cells sorted from blood, taken in a trial of the OX40 agonist ivuxolimab. DNA of the CDR3: TGTGCCAGCAGCTTATACGCACCGGGACAGGGTTTGAACGAGCAGTACTTC. Amino acid sequence: CASSLYAPGQGLNEQYF.